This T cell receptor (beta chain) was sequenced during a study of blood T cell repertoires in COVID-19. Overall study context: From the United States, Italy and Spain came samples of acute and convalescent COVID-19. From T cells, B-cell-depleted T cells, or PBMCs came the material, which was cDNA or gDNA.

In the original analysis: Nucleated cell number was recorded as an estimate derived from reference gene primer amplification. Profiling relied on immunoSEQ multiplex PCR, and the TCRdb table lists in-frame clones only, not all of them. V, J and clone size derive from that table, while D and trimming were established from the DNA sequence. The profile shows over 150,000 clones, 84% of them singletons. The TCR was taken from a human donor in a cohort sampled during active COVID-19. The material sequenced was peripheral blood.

CDR3: CASSADRGTGELFF. Here the CDR3 DNA reads TGTGCCAGCAGCGCCGACAGGGGGACCGGGGAGCTGTTTTTT. V is TRBV6-2 or TRBV6-3 and J is TRBJ2-2; 9 bases align to TRBD1. The junction had 4 bases not matched to a gene; V was cut back by 6 bases and J by 5 bases. Germline CDR1 MNHEY, CDR2 SVGEGT. This CDR3 contains 14 residues.